A single sample gave rise to the 16 T cell receptor beta chains below, sequenced in a study of Graves' ophthalmopathy and Graves' hyperthyroidism. RNA transcripts served as template for amplifying TCR beta CDR3 sequences. First-round RT-PCR used HTBI primers; second-round multiplex PCR followed. TCRdb independently ran MiXCR on the multiplex PCR reads; one entry per CDR3 protein. The table has around 590,000 distinct CDR3 sequences, roughly 39% seen once. Material for sequencing was peripheral blood or thyroid tissue (not recorded which). These receptors were collected from an adult man with Graves' hyperthyroidism.

This clonotype was recorded many times. The rearrangement links TRBV20-1 to TRBJ1-2; D is uncertain. The V end was cut by 4 bases, the J end by 4 bases, with 16 bases between. The CDR3 is made up of 14 amino acids. Germline V gives CDR1 DFQATT, CDR2 SNEGSKA (reference sequence). This CDR3 is CSATGWRVGYGYTF. CDR3 DNA: TGCAGTGCTACGGGGTGGAGGGTGGGCTATGGCTACACCTTC.

This clonotype was counted ten times or more. The rearrangement joins TRBV9 to TRBJ2-2; 8 nucleotides align to TRBD2. Trimming at V came to 3 bases and at J to 5 bases, leaving 12 bases not matched to a gene. Germline V gives CDR1 SGDLS, CDR2 YYNGEE. The CDR3 totals 17 residues. The CDR3 sequence: CASSDARRAGATGELFF. CDR3 in DNA: TGTGCCAGCAGCGACGCCCGAAGAGCGGGAGCAACCGGGGAGCTGTTTTTT. Full variable domain (remainder filled in from reference TRBV9 and TRBJ2-2): DSGVTQTPKHLITATGQRVTLRCSPRSGDLSVYWYQQSLDQGLQFLIQYYNGEERAKGNILERFSAQQFPDLHSELNLSSLELGDSALYFCASSDARRAGATGELFFGEGSRLTVL.

The chain has TRBV7-9 and TRBJ2-2; D is unclear. Trimming removed 5 bases from V and 1 base from J, with 14 bases in between. The CDR3 runs to 16 residues. CDR1 is SEHNR and CDR2 is FQNEAQ in the germline V gene (reference sequence). This CDR3 reads CASSPYPAGNTGELFF. The CDR3 DNA is TGTGCCAGCAGCCCTTACCCGGCAGGGAACACCGGGGAGCTGTTTTTT.

V and J are TRBV14 and TRBJ1-1; D remains unclear. Germline assignment: CDR1 SGHDN and CDR2 FVKESK. This CDR3 contains 14 residues. The V gene lost 0 bases and the J gene lost 3 bases, with 8 bases spanning the gap. The CDR3 nucleotides read TGTGCCAGCAGCCAAGAGGACCCCGACACTGAAGCTTTCTTT. Amino acid sequence: CASSQEDPDTEAFF.

V and J are TRBV7-9 and TRBJ1-3; TRBD1 matches at 7 bases. Germline values: CDR1 SEHNR, CDR2 FQNEAQ (reference sequence). Unmatched junction bases numbered 6, after V lost 0 bases and J lost 7 bases. This CDR3 spans 15 amino acids. In DNA form, the CDR3 reads TGTGCCAGCAGCTTAGCGCCAAAGGGGGCCAACACCATATATTTT. Translation gives CASSLAPKGANTIYF.

This clonotype has a handful of counts. This chain links TRBV19 with TRBJ1-2, with 9 nucleotides matching TRBD1. Germline CDR1 reads LNHDA; CDR2 reads SQIVND (reference sequence). Trimming removed 0 bases from V and 10 bases from J; junction bases left unmatched: 3. The CDR3 totals 13 residues. CDR3 DNA sequence: TGTGCCAGTAGTATAGATAGGACAGGGGCCTACACCTTC. This gives the protein CASSIDRTGAYTF.

A word on this clonotype: The conserved phenylalanine or tryptophan normally closing the CDR3 is absent here, so this likely arose from a read error. This chain's CDR3 is CASSVGGTTNTGELFS. In DNA, the CDR3 is TGTGCCAGCAGCGTAGGAGGGACGACGAACACCGGGGAGCTGTTTTCT. J is TRBJ2-2 and V is TRBV9; possibly TRBD1 or TRBD2 for D (5 bases each). This CDR3 is built from 16 residues. V was shortened by 0 bases and J by 0 bases, with 9 bases between the two germline ends. Germline CDR1 and CDR2: SGDLS and YYNGEE.

At least ten counts were recorded for this clonotype. The J gene is TRBJ1-2, the V gene TRBV29-1, with a tentative D call TRBD1 (5 bases). The germline gives CDR1 SQVTM, CDR2 ANQGSEA. The CDR3 consists of 11 residues. DNA of the CDR3: TGCGCGGTCGGGGGAAGCTATGGCTACACCTTC. Its translation is CAVGGSYGYTF.

Remarks on this clonotype: This clone may be a read error of a much larger clone one base away. V is TRBV5-1 and J is TRBJ1-5, with a weak D call TRBD1 (5 bases). The CDR3 extends over 15 amino acids. Trimming cost V 0 bases and J 6 bases, with 13 bases left between them. CDR1 and CDR2 from the germline V gene are SGHRS and YFSETQ. Written as DNA, the CDR3 is TGCGCCAGCAGCTTGGGGGGGTTCGCCGGTCAGCCCCAGCATTTT. It yields the protein CASSLGGFAGQPQHF.

This clonotype was observed a handful of times. The chain recombines TRBV7-8 with TRBJ1-1; D may be TRBD1 (5 bases). V lost 0 bases to trimming and J lost 6 bases, with 11 bases between them. CDR1 is SGHVS and CDR2 is FQNEAQ in the germline V gene. The CDR3 is 14 amino acids. The chain's CDR3 is CASSLAEGLAEAFF. As DNA, the CDR3 is TGTGCCAGCAGCTTAGCGGAGGGGTTAGCTGAAGCTTTCTTT.

The gene calls are TRBV29-1 and TRBJ2-5; TRBD2 aligns across 8 bases. This CDR3 spans 14 amino acids. V trimming: 1 base; J trimming: 4 bases; junction bases outside the gene matches: 5. The germline V gene has CDR1 SQVTM and CDR2 ANQGSEA. In nucleotides, the CDR3 is TGCAGCGTTGAAGTCGGGAGCGGGGGAGAGACCCAGTACTTC. Its translation: CSVEVGSGGETQYF.

This clonotype was seen just once. The chain uses TRBV10-3 and TRBJ1-1; 10 nucleotides match TRBD1. The CDR3 covers 17 residues. V dropped 3 bases and J dropped 4; count of bases not matched to a gene: 11. From germline, CDR1 is ENHRY and CDR2 SYGVKD. This chain's CDR3 is CAISDPRQGAGGTEAFF. CDR3 DNA: TGTGCCATCAGTGACCCACGACAGGGGGCGGGAGGCACTGAAGCTTTCTTT.

This clonotype was seen a few times. The gene calls are TRBV5-1 and TRBJ2-3; D is possibly TRBD1 (5 bases). This CDR3 contains 12 residues. Germline V CDR1 and CDR2: SGHRS, YFSETQ. The ends were cut back, 4 bases at V and 7 bases at J, with 10 bases in the middle. The CDR3 here is CASSQGRHTQYF. The CDR3 DNA reads TGCGCCAGCAGCCAGGGCAGGCATACGCAGTATTTT.

This clonotype was seen just once. J is TRBJ1-3 and V is TRBV29-1; weak D call: TRBD1 (6 bases). The germline gives CDR1 SQVTM, CDR2 ANQGSEA. Trimming removed 8 bases at V and 4 bases at J, with 18 bases between. This CDR3 region has 14 residues. CDR3 amino acids: CSQRLQGTGNTIYF. The CDR3 DNA reads as TGCAGCCAGAGACTACAGGGAACCGGAAACACCATATATTTT. Supplemented by reference TRBV29-1 and TRBJ1-3, the full variable domain reads SAVISQKPSRDICQRGTSLTIQCQVDSQVTMMFWYRQQPGQSLTLIATANQGSEATYESGFVIDKFPISRPNLTFSTLTVSNMSPEDSSIYLCSQRLQGTGNTIYFGEGSWLTVV.

The CDR3 loop is CASSDVRASGGYTF. DNA for the CDR3: TGTGCCAGCAGTGACGTGAGGGCCAGCGGGGGCTACACCTTC. V gene TRBV2 combines with J gene TRBJ1-2; D remains ambiguous. This CDR3 spans 14 amino acids. With 3 bases removed from V and 8 bases from J, the gap between germline ends came to 16 bases. Germline CDR1 reads SNHLY; CDR2 reads FYNNEI.

This clonotype showed up just a few times. The genes are TRBV7-2 and TRBJ1-6; 9 bases map to TRBD1. This CDR3 is built from 13 residues. From germline, CDR1 is SGHTA and CDR2 FQGNSA. The trim removed 7 bases at V and 9 bases at J, leaving 4 bases unmatched. The CDR3 DNA sequence: TGTGCCAGCACCCGGGACAGGGCTTCACCCCTCCACTTT. It is translated as CASTRDRASPLHF. The full variable domain, its missing parts supplied by reference TRBV7-2 and TRBJ1-6, is GAGVSQSPSNKVTEKGKDVELRCDPISGHTALYWYRQSLGQGLEFLIYFQGNSAPDKSGLPSDRFSAERTGGSVSTLTIQRTQQEDSAVYLCASTRDRASPLHFGNGTRLTVT.